The entry below describes one TCR beta chain. This sample is drawn from a study of shared clonotypes between healthy human individuals. CD8 cells regarded as naive lacked CD45RO, were positively chosen for CCR7, and omitted terminally differentiated effector memory CD45RA+ cells. The CDR3 has 16 amino acids. V gave up 2 bases and J gave up 7 bases; unmatched junction bases: 7. In germline, CDR1 is LGHNA, CDR2 YNFKEQ. Assay: immunoSEQ multiplex PCR; the TCRdb copy retains only in-frame clones and omits some. Of around 2.1 million clones detected, about 92% appear once; the ten largest clones hold under 2%.

The material sequenced was naive CD8+ T cells from PBMCs. This sequence originates from a man aged 18-30 years in good health. Some clones in this sample may be carry-over from other donors' samples. The V call is TRBV4-2, the J call TRBJ2-1; 11 nucleotides line up with TRBD2. CDR3 protein: CASSQPGVAGGNEQFF. The CDR3 nucleotides are TGTGCCAGCAGCCAACCAGGAGTAGCGGGAGGGAATGAGCAGTTCTTC.